The 19 T cell receptor beta chains below were found in one sample sequenced in a study of blood T cell repertoires in COVID-19. Produced via immunoSEQ multiplex PCR; TCRdb's table is partial and in-frame only. This repertoire shows some 200,000 clones, 85% to 90% found once; its top ten account for 2.5% to 3.5%. Sequencing was carried out using PBMCs or T cells enriched from blood (not recorded which). These receptors all stem from a woman aged 50 to 60 in a cohort exposed to, infected with or recovered from COVID-19 (not recorded which).

The genes are TRBV6-5 and TRBJ1-2; maybe TRBD1 (5 bases). The CDR3 consists of 14 residues. Germline V gene sequence: CDR1 MNHEY, CDR2 SVGAGI. V was cut by 6 bases and J by 7 bases, with 18 bases left in between. The CDR3 protein is CASSTNPGSGGYTF. CDR3 coding DNA: TGTGCCAGCAGCACAAACCCAGGGTCGGGTGGCTACACCTTC.

This chain joins TRBV6-5 and TRBJ1-2; TRBD1 is a possible D gene (6 bases). This CDR3 region has 12 residues. Germline CDR1 MNHEY, CDR2 SVGAGI. V lost 10 bases and J lost 2, with 11 bases in between. CDR3 loop: CANGGANYGYTF. As DNA, the CDR3 is TGTGCCAATGGGGGGGCGAACTATGGCTACACCTTC.

The CDR3 sequence is CASSLRTAYHQILHF. The CDR3 DNA reads as TGTGCCAGCAGCCTCCGGACAGCTTACCATCAGATCCTCCACTTT. V is TRBV6-2 or TRBV6-3 and J is TRBJ1-6, with a tentative D call TRBD1 (6 bases). The CDR3 spans 15 residues. The V gene lost 6 bases and the J gene lost 15 bases, with 24 bases spanning the gap. Germline lookup yields CDR1 MNHEY and CDR2 SVGEGT.

The chain couples TRBV29-1 to TRBJ1-3; no firm D call. Trimming took 4 bases from V and 2 from J, leaving 6 bases between them. In germline, CDR1 is SQVTM, CDR2 ANQGSEA. CDR3 size: 12 residues. CDR3 sequence: CSVAGAGNTIYF. CDR3 DNA: TGCAGCGTTGCCGGGGCTGGAAACACCATATATTTT.

The chain combines TRBV9 with TRBJ2-3, with TRBD2 matching over 12 bases. Germline V gives CDR1 SGDLS, CDR2 YYNGEE. The CDR3 length is 17 residues. V shed 2 bases and J 2 bases; nucleotides not matched to a gene: 6. CDR3 in amino acids: CASSVSSGGAVTDTQYF. CDR3 DNA sequence: TGTGCCAGCAGCGTTTCTAGCGGGGGGGCCGTCACAGATACGCAGTATTTT.

The chain employs TRBV5-5 and TRBJ2-1; 7 nucleotides align to TRBD1. The germline CDR1 and CDR2 sequences are SGHKS and YYEKEE (reference sequence). The length of the CDR3 is 12 residues. The V segment lost 2 bases and the J segment 15 bases; nucleotides outside the gene matches: 8. Written as DNA, the CDR3 is TGTGCCAGCAGCTTAGGGACAGTAAAGTGGTTCTTC. Its protein product is CASSLGTVKWFF.

The table lists this clone with a few counts. The chain combines TRBV7-2 with TRBJ1-3; 11 bases align to TRBD1. The CDR3 sequence is 16 residues long. With 1 base clipped from V and 3 bases from J, the junction kept 2 bases outside the gene matches. Germline CDR1 is SGHTA and CDR2 is FQGNSA. This CDR3 is CASSLGGTGGGNTIYF. The DNA of the CDR3 is TGTGCCAGCAGCTTAGGGGGGACAGGGGGTGGAAACACCATATATTTT.

The chain uses TRBV13 and TRBJ2-7; D perhaps matches TRBD2 (5 bases). V was trimmed by 8 bases and J by 0 bases, leaving 14 bases between them. The germline V gene has CDR1 PRHDT and CDR2 FYEKMQ (reference sequence). This CDR3 has 14 residues. The CDR3 DNA sequence: TGTGCCAGCGCCTTATCTGGGAGCTCCTACGAGCAGTACTTC. Its translation: CASALSGSSYEQYF.

Of note for this clone: A much bigger clone sits one base away, suggesting this may be a read error. The same CDR3 arises from other DNA sequences in this sample as well. The chain carries TRBV11-2 and TRBJ1-5; 7 bases match TRBD1. V lost 5 bases and J lost 2; bases outside the gene matches: 3. In germline, CDR1 is SGHAT, CDR2 FQNNGV. The CDR3 has 14 amino acids. CDR3 residues: CASSPTGGNQPQHF. The CDR3 DNA is TGTGCCAGCAGCCCAACAGGGGGCAATCAGCCCCAGCATTTT.

V is TRBV12-3 or TRBV12-4 and J is TRBJ1-5; the match to TRBD1 covers 8 bases. This CDR3 comprises 13 residues. V lost 6 bases, J lost 7 bases, and 5 bases stayed unmatched. The CDR3 is CASSPGGEQPQHF. The CDR3, as DNA: TGTGCCAGCAGCCCAGGGGGCGAGCAGCCCCAGCATTTT.

The chain carries TRBV19 and TRBJ2-3; a possible D gene is TRBD1 (6 bases). V was trimmed by 2 bases and J by 0 bases, leaving 15 bases between them. Germline-derived CDR1 and CDR2 are LNHDA and SQIVND (reference sequence). The CDR3 has 17 residues. The CDR3 is CASSILSGTSSTDTQYF. The CDR3 DNA sequence: TGTGCCAGTAGTATACTATCGGGGACATCTAGCACAGATACGCAGTATTTT.

The rearrangement uses TRBV2 and TRBJ2-6; D is ambiguous. V dropped 6 bases and J dropped 0 bases, with 6 bases sitting between them. CDR3 size: 14 residues. Germline V gives CDR1 SNHLY, CDR2 FYNNEI. The CDR3 protein is CASRLNSGANVLTF. The CDR3 region has the DNA TGTGCCAGCAGACTAAACTCTGGGGCCAACGTCCTGACTTTC.

The V gene is TRBV5-8, the J gene TRBJ2-7; 10 bases line up with TRBD1. Germline CDR1 reads SGHTS; CDR2 reads YDEGEE. Trimming removed 1 base from V and 3 bases from J; junction bases left unmatched: 4. The CDR3 runs 15 residues. CDR3 sequence reads: CASSLRGTGDYEQYF. The CDR3 nucleotides read TGTGCCAGCAGCTTGCGCGGGACAGGGGACTACGAGCAGTACTTC.

The chain has TRBV30 and TRBJ2-7, with 13 bases aligning to TRBD2. The germline V gene has CDR1 GTSNPN and CDR2 SVGIG (reference sequence). The trim removed 3 bases at V and 7 bases at J, leaving 9 bases unmatched. CDR3 length equals 15 residues. The CDR3 here is CAWSRTGLAGREQYF. In DNA, the CDR3 is TGTGCCTGGAGCCGAACGGGACTAGCGGGGAGGGAGCAGTACTTC.

The V call is TRBV7-2, the J call TRBJ1-6; 11 bases line up with TRBD1. The CDR3 totals 16 residues. From germline, CDR1 is SGHTA and CDR2 FQGNSA. Trimming at V came to 4 bases and at J to 4 bases, leaving 3 bases not matched to a gene. Here the CDR3 reads CASSSGQGAYNSPLHF. DNA of the CDR3: TGTGCCAGCAGCTCTGGACAGGGGGCTTATAATTCACCCCTCCACTTT.

This chain links TRBV27 with TRBJ1-2; TRBD1 matches 9 bases. Trimming at V came to 4 bases and at J to 1 base, leaving 10 bases not matched to a gene. The CDR3 sequence is 17 residues long. Germline loops: CDR1 MNHEY, CDR2 SMNVEV (reference sequence). The DNA of the CDR3 is TGTGCCAGCAGTTCCCTCCGGGACAGGGCCTTTAACTATGGCTACACCTTC. It specifies CASSSLRDRAFNYGYTF.

This chain uses TRBV21-1 with TRBJ2-1; the D call in the table, TRBD2, was not verified against the DNA. TRBV21-1 is flagged as a pseudogene. The CDR3 length is 18 residues. CDR3 in DNA: TGTGCCAGCAGCAAAGCGCCTACTAGGAGTGTTAGCGAGGATGAGCAGTTCTTC. Its protein product is CASSKAPTRSVSEDEQFF.

J is TRBJ2-1 and V is TRBV30; 9 bases are a match to TRBD1. Trimming cost V 5 bases and J 5 bases; bases outside gene matches: 7. Germline assignment: CDR1 GTSNPN and CDR2 SVGIG (reference sequence). The CDR3 extends over 14 amino acids. The CDR3 loop is CAWGRDRADNEQFF. The DNA of the CDR3 is TGTGCCTGGGGAAGGGACAGGGCGGACAATGAGCAGTTCTTC.

The genes are TRBV6-2 or TRBV6-3 and TRBJ2-1, with a weak D call TRBD2 (6 bases). V was trimmed by 5 bases and J by 4 bases, leaving 27 bases between them. Per germline, CDR1 MNHEY and CDR2 SVGEGT. The CDR3 spans 19 residues. The CDR3 sequence: CASSHNTGTGGIRYNEQFF. The CDR3 DNA follows: TGTGCCAGCAGTCATAATACCGGGACCGGAGGGATTCGTTACAATGAGCAGTTCTTC.